This entry describes one TCR beta chain. This record comes from a study of T cells in Graves' hyperthyroidism and ophthalmopathy. Study at large: Peripheral blood collection took place at initial diagnosis, before any treatment.

Germline lookup yields CDR1 SGHDT and CDR2 YYEEEE. This CDR3 contains 15 residues. With V trimmed by 4 bases and J by 4 bases, 7 bases remained unmatched. Amplification of TCR beta CDR3 regions used RNA as the template. Carried out on the TCR CDR3, a first-round RT-PCR used the HTBI primer set. Via MiXCR, TCRdb re-called the multiplex PCR reads, giving one row per CDR3 protein. The sample consists of over 450,000 distinct CDR3 sequences, roughly 15% of them appearing once. Diagnoses were made from clinical symptoms, serum measures (thyroxine and TRAb), thyroid ultrasound and orbital computed tomography.

The receptor comes from a woman aged 18-29 years with Graves' ophthalmopathy. What was sequenced was blood. The V gene is TRBV5-6, the J gene TRBJ2-1; TRBD2 matches 8 bases. This chain's CDR3 is CASSGSGGPYNEQFF. DNA for the CDR3: TGTGCCAGCAGCGGGAGCGGGGGCCCATACAATGAGCAGTTCTTC.